The 19 T cell receptor beta chains presented below share a single source sample, sequenced in a study of blood T cells in healthy people across ages. Using a J-beta primer mix together with a sample-barcoded 5' primer, a second PCR was run for about 6 to 11 cycles. TCRdb reprocessed the 5' RACE reads with MiXCR, giving one entry per CDR3 protein. The sample records hundreds of thousands of distinct CDR3 sequences, roughly 60% being singletons. The sequenced sample consisted of blood. These receptors were collected from a man aged 25-45 years in good health.

The chain joins TRBV7-2 to TRBJ2-3; 11 positions agree with TRBD2. With 5 bases clipped from V and 3 bases from J, the junction kept 4 bases outside the gene matches. Germline V gene lookup returns CDR1 SGHTA and CDR2 FQGNSA. There are 15 residues in the CDR3. The DNA for the CDR3 is TGTGCCAGCAGCCGTGGGACTAGCGGAACAGATACGCAGTATTTT. Translated, it gives CASSRGTSGTDTQYF.

The chain links TRBV4-2 to TRBJ2-7; D unresolved. V was trimmed by 3 bases and J by 2 bases, leaving 11 bases between them. Germline values: CDR1 LGHNA, CDR2 YNFKEQ. This CDR3 is 14 amino acids long. The CDR3 sequence is CASSQIQVPYEQYF. The CDR3 bases are TGTGCCAGCAGCCAGATCCAAGTACCCTACGAGCAGTACTTC.

This chain joins TRBV3-1 and TRBJ1-1, with no clear D. This CDR3 contains 13 residues. Trimming took 7 bases from V and 11 from J, leaving 20 bases between them. Germline lookup yields CDR1 LGHDT and CDR2 YNNKEL (reference sequence). CDR3 loop: CASTNQVGGGAFF. In nucleotides, the CDR3 is TGTGCCAGCACCAACCAAGTCGGCGGCGGGGCTTTCTTT.

This clonotype has just a few counts. The J gene is TRBJ2-7, the V gene TRBV27; D tentatively reads TRBD1 or TRBD2 (5 bases each). CDR1 is MNHEY and CDR2 is SMNVEV in the germline V gene (reference sequence). CDR3 length: 13 residues. The V end was cut by 2 bases, the J end by 5 bases, with 10 bases between. The CDR3 loop reads CASSLGTWNEQYF. The CDR3, as DNA: TGTGCCAGCAGTTTAGGGACGTGGAACGAGCAGTACTTC.

This rearrangement joins TRBV6-1 to TRBJ2-7; maybe TRBD1 (5 bases). CDR3 length: 14 amino acids. Germline CDR1 MNHNS, CDR2 SASEGT. V dropped 8 bases and J dropped 2 bases, with 16 bases sitting between them. CDR3 in DNA: TGTGCCAGCGGCCGACAGAGAGTAACCTACGAGCAGTACTTC. Its translation: CASGRQRVTYEQYF.

This clonotype was found a few times. V and J are TRBV10-3 and TRBJ1-2; D gene ambiguous. This CDR3 comprises 15 residues. V gave up 7 bases and J gave up 2 bases, with 17 bases separating them. Germline V lookup: CDR1 ENHRY, CDR2 SYGVKD. CDR3 in DNA: TGTGCCATCATGGGTACCGGAGGGCTGAACTATGGCTACACCTTC. Residues: CAIMGTGGLNYGYTF.

J is TRBJ2-5 and V is TRBV18; 10 bases are shared with TRBD2. The DNA end is more similar to TRBJ2-7, so the J call may be wrong. The CDR3 has 15 residues. Germline-derived CDR1 and CDR2 are KGHSH and LQKENI. For the CDR3, the DNA is TGTGCCAGCTCACCCGCACTAGCGGGGACCTACGAGCAGTACTTC. It codes for CASSPALAGTYEQYF.

The chain couples TRBV15 to TRBJ2-3, with D hard to call. Germline CDR1 is LNHNV and CDR2 is YYDKDF (reference sequence). The CDR3 is made up of 13 amino acids. V was trimmed by 6 bases and J by 1 base, leaving 8 bases between them. The DNA for the CDR3 is TGTGCCACCAGACCCTCGGGCACAGATACGCAGTATTTT. Translation gives CATRPSGTDTQYF.

The rearrangement uses TRBV20-1 and TRBJ2-5; possibly TRBD1 for D (5 bases). Germline values: CDR1 DFQATT, CDR2 SNEGSKA (reference sequence). The CDR3 loop spans 13 amino acids. V dropped 6 bases and J dropped 7 bases, with 18 bases sitting between them. CDR3 sequence (DNA): TGCAGTGCCCCCCGGACACCCGATGGGACCCAGTACTTC. It yields the protein CSAPRTPDGTQYF.

This clonotype was seen a few times. The chain couples TRBV3-1 to TRBJ2-1; TRBD1 agrees at 9 bases. This CDR3 contains 17 residues. The germline gives CDR1 LGHDT, CDR2 YNNKEL (reference sequence). The junction had 9 bases not matched to a gene; V was cut back by 0 bases and J by 6 bases. Here the CDR3 reads CASSQDWVRQGGNEQFF. The CDR3 DNA follows: TGTGCCAGCAGCCAAGATTGGGTAAGACAGGGGGGCAATGAGCAGTTCTTC.

This clonotype occurred once. This chain connects TRBV7-2 to TRBJ2-7; TRBD1 or TRBD2 may be the D gene (7 bases each). Germline V CDR1 and CDR2: SGHTA, FQGNSA. Deletions cut 5 bases from V and 5 bases from J, with 13 bases between. The CDR3 is 13 residues long. The chain's CDR3 is CASSARGGDEQYF. The CDR3 bases are TGTGCCAGCAGCGCCAGGGGGGGGGACGAGCAGTACTTC. Full variable domain (rest looked up from reference TRBV7-2 and TRBJ2-7): GAGVSQSPSNKVTEKGKDVELRCDPISGHTALYWYRQSLGQGLEFLIYFQGNSAPDKSGLPSDRFSAERTGGSVSTLTIQRTQQEDSAVYLCASSARGGDEQYFGPGTRLTVT.

V is TRBV3-1 and J is TRBJ2-7; D not resolved. The CDR3 covers 14 residues. V was pared by 0 bases and J by 3 bases, with 9 bases between. Germline V gene data show CDR1 as LGHDT and CDR2 as YNNKEL (reference sequence). CDR3 loop: CASSQDSPDYEQYF. In DNA form, the CDR3 reads TGTGCCAGCAGCCAAGATTCCCCGGACTACGAGCAGTACTTC.

V usage is TRBV29-1 and J usage is TRBJ2-5, with 8 nucleotides matching TRBD2. J lost 2 bases, V lost 4 bases, and 12 bases had no gene match. This CDR3 has 16 amino acids. CDR1 is SQVTM, CDR2 ANQGSEA, per germline. CDR3 nucleotide sequence: TGCAGCGTTGTGGGGCGGGGGGATATCCTACAAGAGACCCAGTACTTC. This translates into CSVVGRGDILQETQYF.

The rearrangement links TRBV20-1 to TRBJ2-7, with 11 bases lining up with TRBD1. V lost 6 bases, J lost 3 bases, and 7 bases stayed unmatched. The CDR3 runs to 14 residues. Germline CDR1 is DFQATT and CDR2 is SNEGSKA (reference sequence). The CDR3 region has the DNA TGCAGTGCCCTTTTCGGGACAGGGGGCTACGAGCAGTACTTC. Amino acid sequence: CSALFGTGGYEQYF.

This chain uses TRBV7-9 with TRBJ1-2; no clear D. The germline V gene encodes CDR1 SEHNR and CDR2 FQNEAQ (reference sequence). Trimming left V 1 base short and J 9 bases short, with 15 bases between. CDR3 length equals 14 residues. This chain's CDR3 is CASSLVSGLESYTF. The DNA for the CDR3 is TGTGCCAGCAGCTTAGTATCTGGGTTGGAGAGCTACACCTTC.

Notes on this clonotype: A much larger clone differs by one base, so this may be a read error. The CDR3 bases are TGTACCAGCAGCTCCTCTGACACCCAGTACTTC. Translated, it gives CTSSSSDTQYF. The gene calls are TRBV13 and TRBJ2-5; D unresolved. The CDR3 extends over 11 amino acids. Germline values: CDR1 PRHDT, CDR2 FYEKMQ (reference sequence).

This clonotype was detected a few times. This chain uses TRBV7-2 with TRBJ2-1; 7 nucleotides agree with TRBD2. The DNA end is a closer match to TRBJ2-7, so the J assignment may be wrong. The CDR3 has 13 amino acids. Germline values: CDR1 SGHTA, CDR2 FQGNSA. The CDR3 sequence: CASSPGGKNEQYF. In nucleotides, the CDR3 is TGTGCCAGCAGCCCCGGGGGGAAAAATGAGCAGTACTTC.

The chain carries TRBV15 and TRBJ2-3; TRBD1 or TRBD2 may be the D gene (5 bases each). The CDR3 consists of 14 residues. V lost 0 bases and J 5 bases, leaving 9 bases between the germline ends. CDR1 LNHNV and CDR2 YYDKDF come from the germline V gene (reference sequence). The CDR3 bases are TGTGCCACCAGCAGAGATATGGGGGAAGATACGCAGTATTTT. It specifies CATSRDMGEDTQYF. The variable domain in full, completed from reference TRBV15 and TRBJ2-3, reads DAMVIQNPRYQVTQFGKPVTLSCSQTLNHNVMYWYQQKSSQAPKLLFHYYDKDFNNEADTPDNFQSRRPNTSFCFLDIRSPGLGDTAMYLCATSRDMGEDTQYFGPGTRLTVL.

There are a few counts of this clonotype. As DNA, the CDR3 is TGTGCCAGCAGTGGTCGGCCCTACAATGAGCAGTTCTTC. Its translation: CASSGRPYNEQFF. The gene calls are TRBV2 and TRBJ2-1; D not resolved. The V end was cut by 4 bases, the J end by 2 bases, with 6 bases between. The CDR3 is 13 amino acids. The germline V gene encodes CDR1 SNHLY and CDR2 FYNNEI. The full variable domain, rest sourced from reference TRBV2 and TRBJ2-1, is EPEVTQTPSHQVTQMGQEVILRCVPISNHLYFYWYRQILGQKVEFLVSFYNNEISEKSEIFDDQFSVERPDGSNFTLKIRSTKLEDSAMYFCASSGRPYNEQFFGPGTRLTVL.